These 30 T cell receptor beta chains share one sample of origin, sequenced in a study of cytomegalovirus exposure and HLA in healthy donors. The PCR was carried out with 60 Vbeta primers and 13 Jbeta primers. Sequencing used immunoSEQ multiplex PCR; TCRdb keeps in-frame clones, though not all of them. The table shows 190,000 or so clones, with 65% to 85% occurring only once. Sequences were obtained from PBMCs. The receptors come from a boy younger than 10 in good health and CMV-seronegative.

The V call is TRBV7-8, the J call TRBJ2-5, with a possible D match to TRBD2 (5 bases). The CDR3 loop spans 16 amino acids. Trimming pared 1 base from V and 2 bases from J, leaving 14 bases between. The germline V gene encodes CDR1 SGHVS and CDR2 FQNEAQ. The CDR3 is CASSLVPAGRQETQYF. CDR3 bases: TGTGCCAGCAGCTTAGTCCCCGCGGGCCGGCAAGAGACCCAGTACTTC.

This chain connects TRBV7-2 to TRBJ1-6; 7 nucleotides agree with TRBD1. Germline V lookup: CDR1 SGHTA, CDR2 FQGNSA. The V and J ends lost 8 bases and 10 bases, in that order; junction bases with no gene match: 8. CDR3 length: 13 amino acids. CDR3 sequence: CASPKGARSPLHF. For the CDR3, the DNA is TGTGCCAGCCCCAAGGGGGCAAGATCACCCCTCCACTTT.

J is TRBJ1-5 and V is TRBV4-3; a possible D gene is TRBD1 (5 bases). Deletions cut 4 bases from V and 2 bases from J, with 15 bases between. This CDR3 has 16 residues. Germline assignment: CDR1 LGHNA and CDR2 YSLEER. CDR3 amino acids: CASSPNRGFGNQPQHF. The CDR3, as DNA: TGCGCCAGCAGCCCGAATAGGGGATTTGGCAATCAGCCCCAGCATTTT.

With respect to this clone: This sample also contains other DNA sequences that code for the same CDR3. This chain connects TRBV7-2 to TRBJ1-5; D not resolved. The V gene lost 6 bases and the J gene lost 2 bases, with 8 bases spanning the gap. Germline V lookup: CDR1 SGHTA, CDR2 FQGNSA. The CDR3 has 13 residues. The CDR3 here is CASSPLRNQPQHF. Here the CDR3 DNA reads TGTGCCAGCAGTCCCCTTCGCAATCAGCCCCAGCATTTT.

As regards this clone: Different DNA sequences within this sample yield the same CDR3. In nucleotides, the CDR3 is TGTGCCAGCAGTTTGGGACAGGGTACAGATACGCAGTATTTT. This codes for CASSLGQGTDTQYF. V gene TRBV6-6 combines with J gene TRBJ2-3; 9 bases fit TRBD1. The germline CDR1 and CDR2 sequences are MNHNY and SVGAGI (reference sequence). CDR3 size: 14 residues. Trimming cost V 4 bases and J 3 bases; bases outside gene matches: 2.

The chain is built from TRBV7-2 and TRBJ2-3; weak D call: TRBD2 (6 bases). The V end was cut by 5 bases, the J end by 6 bases, with 12 bases between. Germline V gives CDR1 SGHTA, CDR2 FQGNSA. CDR3 length: 13 residues. DNA for the CDR3: TGTGCCAGCAGCCGAACTGGGGGGGATACGCAGTATTTT. This codes for CASSRTGGDTQYF.

The chain links TRBV7-2 to TRBJ2-3; possibly TRBD2 for D (6 bases). Trimming stripped 1 base from V and 14 bases from J, with 16 bases between. Germline V gene data show CDR1 as SGHTA and CDR2 as FQGNSA. The CDR3 totals 13 residues. The CDR3 region is CASSLVVGRRGYF. The CDR3 DNA sequence: TGTGCCAGCAGCTTAGTGGTTGGCAGGAGGGGGTATTTT.

For the CDR3, the DNA is TGTGCCAGCAGTTACTCGATGAGTGGCAATCAGCCCCAGCATTTT. This encodes CASSYSMSGNQPQHF. The rearrangement joins TRBV6-6 to TRBJ1-5; D is ambiguous. Germline V gives CDR1 MNHNY, CDR2 SVGAGI (reference sequence). V shed 0 bases and J shed 2 bases, with 8 bases lying between them. The CDR3 extends over 15 amino acids.

This sequence joins TRBV7-6 and TRBJ2-2, with 8 bases identical to TRBD2. This CDR3 has 15 amino acids. The trim removed 6 bases at V and 4 bases at J, leaving 7 bases unmatched. The germline CDR1 and CDR2 sequences are SGHVS and FNYEAQ. CDR3 sequence: CASSGTSVGTGELFF. The CDR3 DNA sequence: TGTGCCAGCAGTGGGACTAGTGTCGGCACCGGGGAGCTGTTTTTT.

This clone was picked up one time. This sequence joins TRBV4-3 and TRBJ1-2, with TRBD1 matching over 9 bases. CDR3 length: 15 residues. V lost 5 bases to trimming and J lost 4 bases; unmatched junction nucleotides: 8. Germline V gives CDR1 LGHNA, CDR2 YSLEER. The CDR3 DNA reads as TGCGCCAGCAGCGACCGGGACAGGGCGGGCTATGGCTACACCTTC. Amino acid sequence: CASSDRDRAGYGYTF.

Concerning this clone itself: At one end, the junction sequence differs from germline, possibly due to a read error. The V and J genes are TRBV7-9 and TRBJ2-2, with TRBD2 matching 7 bases. The CDR3 runs 17 residues. The germline V gene encodes CDR1 SEHNR and CDR2 FQNEAQ (reference sequence). CDR3 nucleotides: TGTTCCAGCAGCTTCCCCTCCGGGGGGATTGGGACCGGGGAGCTGTTTTTT. It yields the protein CSSSFPSGGIGTGELFF.

This clone has only a few counts. The V gene is TRBV4-3, the J gene TRBJ2-5, with 9 bases aligning to TRBD2. The V gene's germline CDR1 is LGHNA and CDR2 YSLEER. The ends lost 1 base at V and 0 bases at J; junction bases unmatched: 6. The CDR3 length is 17 residues. The CDR3 DNA sequence: TGCGCCAGCAGCCAAGGGGTTAGCGGGGGCTACCAAGAGACCCAGTACTTC. This gives the protein CASSQGVSGGYQETQYF.

CDR3 loop: CASSQGTSGTNEKLFF. The CDR3 nucleotides read TGCGCCAGCAGCCAGGGGACTAGTGGGACTAATGAAAAACTGTTTTTT. The chain uses TRBV4-3 and TRBJ1-4, with D perhaps matching TRBD1 (5 bases). The germline V and J ends were trimmed by 3 bases and 2 bases, with 13 bases remaining between them. CDR3 length: 16 residues. The germline V gene has CDR1 LGHNA and CDR2 YSLEER.

This clone was picked up one time. The J gene is TRBJ2-7, the V gene TRBV6-5; 8 nucleotides match TRBD1. CDR3 length: 14 amino acids. The V gene end was trimmed by 5 bases and the J gene end by 2 bases; junction bases not matched to a gene: 5. Germline V gives CDR1 MNHEY, CDR2 SVGAGI. CDR3 nucleotide sequence: TGTGCCAGCAGTAATAGGGGACAGGCCTACGAGCAGTACTTC. Its translation: CASSNRGQAYEQYF.

The V gene is TRBV6-1, the J gene TRBJ1-2; weak D call: TRBD1 (5 bases). The CDR3 totals 14 residues. Germline lookup yields CDR1 MNHNS and CDR2 SASEGT. V dropped 3 bases and J dropped 2 bases, with 10 bases sitting between them. Here the CDR3 DNA reads TGTGCCAGCAGTGATACCGCAGGGAACTATGGCTACACCTTC. Its protein product is CASSDTAGNYGYTF.

Only a few counts were recorded for this clone. The chain couples TRBV5-5 to TRBJ1-1; the match to TRBD1 covers 7 bases. Germline lookup yields CDR1 SGHKS and CDR2 YYEKEE (reference sequence). V was pared by 7 bases and J by 6 bases, with 9 bases of the junction left unmatched. CDR3 length: 13 residues. The CDR3, as DNA: TGTGCCAGCTCACCGAGACAGGGCTCTGAAGCTTTCTTT. The encoded protein is CASSPRQGSEAFF.

The CDR3 region is CASSPGQGIGYTF. The CDR3 DNA sequence: TGTGCCAGCAGCCCGGGACAGGGAATTGGCTACACCTTC. The rearrangement uses TRBV7-2 and TRBJ1-2, with 9 bases identical to TRBD1. Losses at the gene ends were 5 bases for V and 7 bases for J; bases not matched to a gene: 5. The CDR3 has 13 amino acids. The germline V gene has CDR1 SGHTA and CDR2 FQGNSA. The variable domain in full, with the rest retrieved from reference TRBV7-2 and TRBJ1-2, is GAGVSQSPSNKVTEKGKDVELRCDPISGHTALYWYRQSLGQGLEFLIYFQGNSAPDKSGLPSDRFSAERTGGSVSTLTIQRTQQEDSAVYLCASSPGQGIGYTFGSGTRLTVV.

The chain couples TRBV4-2 to TRBJ1-2; 12 bases are a match to TRBD1. The CDR3 is 18 amino acids. The germline V gene encodes CDR1 LGHNA and CDR2 YNFKEQ. V lost 5 bases to trimming and J lost 2 bases; unmatched junction nucleotides: 12. The CDR3 bases are TGTGCCAGCAGCGGTCGTCCGGGACAGGGGGCTCGAAACTATGGCTACACCTTC. This encodes CASSGRPGQGARNYGYTF.

In this sample, this clone turned up a few times. V usage is TRBV7-9 and J usage is TRBJ2-7, with 7 bases identical to TRBD2. The CDR3 consists of 14 residues. CDR1 and CDR2 from the germline V gene are SEHNR and FQNEAQ (reference sequence). The junction had 8 bases not matched to a gene; V was cut back by 2 bases and J by 7 bases. The CDR3 nucleotides are TGTGCCAGCAGCTTAACCGGCCGAGCGGGGGAGCAGTACTTC. Residues: CASSLTGRAGEQYF.

J is TRBJ1-1 and V is TRBV29-1, with 8 nucleotides matching TRBD1. This CDR3 contains 12 residues. The trim removed 8 bases at V and 4 bases at J, leaving 6 bases unmatched. Looked up from germline, CDR1 is SQVTM and CDR2 is ANQGSEA. The CDR3 nucleotides read TGCAGCTTCAGGGGGCTGAGCACTGAAGCTTTCTTT. Its protein product is CSFRGLSTEAFF.

The chain employs TRBV7-8 and TRBJ2-5, with 13 bases aligning to TRBD2. The junction had 8 bases not matched to a gene; V was cut back by 4 bases and J by 0 bases. This CDR3 is built from 18 residues. Germline V gives CDR1 SGHVS, CDR2 FQNEAQ. The CDR3 reads CASSSTSGGPSYQETQYF. The CDR3 bases are TGTGCCAGCAGCTCGACTAGCGGGGGGCCTTCGTACCAAGAGACCCAGTACTTC.

The chain carries TRBV9 and TRBJ1-3; D is uncertain. The germline CDR1 and CDR2 sequences are SGDLS and YYNGEE. This CDR3 is 15 amino acids long. Trimming stripped 2 bases from V and 0 bases from J, with 9 bases between. The CDR3 sequence: CASSVAGYSGNTIYF. In DNA form, the CDR3 reads TGTGCCAGCAGCGTTGCGGGGTACTCTGGAAACACCATATATTTT.

The chain employs TRBV29-1 and TRBJ2-7; the D gene is possibly TRBD1 (6 bases). Per the germline V gene, CDR1 is SQVTM and CDR2 is ANQGSEA. V gave up 2 bases and J gave up 6 bases, with 14 bases separating them. This CDR3 spans 13 amino acids. CDR3: CSVESDRYGEQYF. CDR3 sequence (DNA): TGCAGCGTTGAATCTGACAGGTACGGCGAGCAGTACTTC.

A note on this clone: A junction boundary mismatches the germline segment, possibly from a read error. The chain couples TRBV5-4 to TRBJ2-5; D gene unclear. CDR3 length: 13 residues. Germline CDR1 reads SGHNT; CDR2 reads YYREEE (reference sequence). The CDR3 sequence: CASSLRSQETQYF. The CDR3 DNA reads TGTGCCAGTAGCTTGCGGAGTCAAGAGACCCAGTACTTC.

A word on this clone: Other DNA sequences from this sample encode an identical CDR3 as well. This CDR3 reads CASSLDRDTEAFF. CDR3 bases: TGTGCCAGCAGCTTGGACAGGGACACTGAAGCTTTCTTT. The rearrangement joins TRBV7-3 to TRBJ1-1; 8 bases match TRBD1. The CDR3 has 13 amino acids. Losses at the gene ends were 3 bases for V and 3 bases for J; bases not matched to a gene: 0. Per germline, CDR1 SGHTA and CDR2 FQGTGA.

The genes are TRBV1 and TRBJ2-5; TRBD1 is the table's D call, not checked against the DNA. TRBV1 is recorded as a pseudogene. This CDR3 is built from 18 residues. The CDR3 region is CTSSQDLARDKRKETQYF. Written as DNA, the CDR3 is TGCACCAGCAGCCAAGATCTTGCCCGGGACAAAAGGAAGGAGACCCAGTACTTC.

This clone came up a few times. The chain employs TRBV15 and TRBJ1-2; D is possibly TRBD1 (5 bases). CDR3 length: 15 residues. The ends were cut back, 0 bases at V and 4 bases at J, with 12 bases in the middle. From germline, CDR1 is LNHNV and CDR2 YYDKDF (reference sequence). The CDR3 DNA is TGTGCCACCAGCAGAGATCGGGGGGTCTCCTATGGCTACACCTTC. It yields the protein CATSRDRGVSYGYTF.

This clone was counted once. The chain recombines TRBV27 with TRBJ2-5; D remains ambiguous. Germline V gene data show CDR1 as MNHEY and CDR2 as SMNVEV (reference sequence). There are 14 residues in the CDR3. V was cut by 5 bases and J by 2 bases, with 12 bases left in between. CDR3 sequence reads: CASSPLNRQETQYF. The CDR3 nucleotides are TGTGCCAGCAGTCCTCTAAACAGACAAGAGACCCAGTACTTC.

This clone occurred a few times. The chain couples TRBV15 to TRBJ1-3, with TRBD1 matching over 9 bases. The V gene's germline CDR1 is LNHNV and CDR2 YYDKDF (reference sequence). Losses at the gene ends were 1 base for V and 11 bases for J; bases not matched to a gene: 9. The CDR3 runs 15 residues. The CDR3 loop is CATSRGPGQGSPIYF. The CDR3 region has the DNA TGTGCCACCAGCAGAGGTCCGGGACAGGGATCGCCCATATATTTT. Together with reference TRBV15 and TRBJ1-3, the CDR3 gives the full variable domain: DAMVIQNPRYQVTQFGKPVTLSCSQTLNHNVMYWYQQKSSQAPKLLFHYYDKDFNNEADTPDNFQSRRPNTSFCFLDIRSPGLGDTAMYLCATSRGPGQGSPIYFGEGSWLTVV.

V and J are TRBV4-3 and TRBJ2-5, with TRBD1 matching 8 bases. V gave up 1 base and J gave up 3 bases; unmatched junction bases: 7. Per the germline V gene, CDR1 is LGHNA and CDR2 is YSLEER. The CDR3 length is 16 residues. The CDR3 is CASSQVARTGKETQYF. The DNA of the CDR3 is TGCGCCAGCAGCCAAGTAGCCCGGACAGGGAAAGAGACCCAGTACTTC.